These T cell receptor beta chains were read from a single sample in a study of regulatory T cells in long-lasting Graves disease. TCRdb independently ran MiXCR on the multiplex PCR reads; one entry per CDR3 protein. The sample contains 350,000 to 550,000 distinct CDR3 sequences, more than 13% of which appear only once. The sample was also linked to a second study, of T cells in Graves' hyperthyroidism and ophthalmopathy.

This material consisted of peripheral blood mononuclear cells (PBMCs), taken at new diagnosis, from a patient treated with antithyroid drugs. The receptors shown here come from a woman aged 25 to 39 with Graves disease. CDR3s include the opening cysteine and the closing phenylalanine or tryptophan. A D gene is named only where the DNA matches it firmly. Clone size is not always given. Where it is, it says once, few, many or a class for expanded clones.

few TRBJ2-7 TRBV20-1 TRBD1 TGCAGTGCTTACGGTGTCCGGGACAGCAACTCCTACGAGCAGTACTTC CSAYGVRDSNSYEQYF
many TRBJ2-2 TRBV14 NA TGTGCCAGCAGCCAAGAGGCAGGGGCGTCCACCGGGGAGCTGTTTTTT CASSQEAGASTGELFF
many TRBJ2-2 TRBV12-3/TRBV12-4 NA TGTGCCAGCAGTTTAGGCAGCGGGTTGAACACCGGGGAGCTGTTTTTT CASSLGSGLNTGELFF
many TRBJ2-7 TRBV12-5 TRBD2 TGTGCTAGTGGTTTCTCGGCGGGAGGGTTGTACGAGCAGTACTTC CASGFSAGGLYEQYF
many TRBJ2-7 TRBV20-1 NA TGCAGTGCTCCACGCGACGCTGGGTCCGAGCAGTACTTC CSAPRDAGSEQYF
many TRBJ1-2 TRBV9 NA TGTGCCAGCAGCGCTCATACGGAAAACTATGGCTACACCTTC CASSAHTENYGYTF
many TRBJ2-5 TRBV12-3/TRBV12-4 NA TGTGCCAGCAGTTTCACCCAGGGCCGGGAGACCCAGTACTTC CASSFTQGRETQYF
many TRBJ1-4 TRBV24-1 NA TGTGCCACCAGTGGCAGGGTGGATGAAAAACTGTTTTTT CATSGRVDEKLFF
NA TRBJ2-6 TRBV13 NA TGTGCCAGCAGCTTGCCGGGGGTAGCCAACGTCCTGACTTTC CASSLPGVANVLTF
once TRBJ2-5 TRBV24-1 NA TGTGCCACCAGTGATTTGAGGGAGGTGGAGACCCAGTACTTC CATSDLREVETQYF
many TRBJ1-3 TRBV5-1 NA TGTGCCAGCAGCTTGGCCTATGACAGTTACTCTGGAAACACCATATATTTT CASSLAYDSYSGNTIYF
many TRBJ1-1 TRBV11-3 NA TGTGCCAGCAGGACCCCCGGGGGTACTGAAGCTTTCTTT CASRTPGGTEAFF
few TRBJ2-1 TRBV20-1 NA TGCAGTGCCCCCCCCCTAGGCCGGTCGTCCTACAATGAGCAGTTCTTC CSAPPLGRSSYNEQFF
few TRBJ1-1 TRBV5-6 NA TGTGCCAGCAGCTTGCCCACGGTCACTGAAGCTTTCTTT CASSLPTVTEAFF
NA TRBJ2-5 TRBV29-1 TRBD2 TGCAGCGTTGTGGCGGGGGGGTCGTGGGGAGAGACCCAGTACTTC CSVVAGGSWGETQYF
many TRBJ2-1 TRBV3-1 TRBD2 TGTGCCAGCAGCCAGGCGGGAGGGCCCAATGAGCAGTTCTTC CASSQAGGPNEQFF
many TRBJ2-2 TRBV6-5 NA TGTGCCAGCAGTTACCCTGGGGGCACCGGGGAGCTGTTTTTT CASSYPGGTGELFF
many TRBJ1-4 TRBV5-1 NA TGCGCCAGCAGCTTCGAGACTCCTGAAAAACTGTTTTTT CASSFETPEKLFF
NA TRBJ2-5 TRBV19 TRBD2 TGTGCCAGTAGTATCAGCGGGAGGGCCTCAGAGACCCAGTACTTC CASSISGRASETQYF
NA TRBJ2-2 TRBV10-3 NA TGTGCCATCAGTGATGCACTGAGCACCGGGGAGCTGTTTTTT CAISDALSTGELFF
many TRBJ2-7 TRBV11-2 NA TGTGCCAGCAGCCCCCTTACAGCGCTCTACGAGCAGTACTTC CASSPLTALYEQYF
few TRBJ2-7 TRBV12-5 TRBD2 TGTGCTAGTGGCCGACTAGCGGGAGGCAACGAGCAGTACTTC CASGRLAGGNEQYF
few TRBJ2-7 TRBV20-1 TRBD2 TGCAGTGCTAGGCTAGCGGATTACGAGCAGTACTTC CSARLADYEQYF
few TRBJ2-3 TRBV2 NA TGTGCCAGCAGAGCGGGTCCCAGAGATACGCAGTATTTT CASRAGPRDTQYF
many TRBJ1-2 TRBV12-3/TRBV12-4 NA TGTGCCAGCAGTTTAAAGAGGGGTGCCGTCTATGGCTACACCTTC CASSLKRGAVYGYTF
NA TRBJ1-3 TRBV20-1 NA TGCAGTGCTCATGCCGGGACGGGCTCTGGAAACACCATATATTTT CSAHAGTGSGNTIYF
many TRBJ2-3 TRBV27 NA TGTGCCAGCGGTTCCCGTAGGGTCCGGGGCACAGATACGCAGTATTTT CASGSRRVRGTDTQYF